This TCR beta chain was recovered during a study of read filtering for tumor transcriptome and immune sequencing. Molecular barcoded adaptors covering alpha/delta and beta/gamma chains were used on about 390 ng RNA. TCRdb fed the reads into MiXCR, producing one record per CDR3 protein. The table shows roughly 38,000 distinct CDR3 sequences, with 10% to 15% occurring only once. This clonotype was seen repeatedly, ten times or more. A read error may produce the germline difference seen at one junction end. This sequence originates from a donor aged 40 or over with multiple myeloma. The sequenced material came from a population of CD138-negative cells sorted from bone marrow.

CDR3 sequence reads: CASSTYTGELFF. The CDR3 region has the DNA TGTGCTAGCAGCACATACACCGGGGAGCTGTTTTTT. This chain joins TRBV7-7 and TRBJ2-2; D gene unclear. The germline CDR1 and CDR2 sequences are SSHAT and FNYEAQ (reference sequence). The CDR3 runs 12 residues.